These 32 T cell receptor beta chains share one sample of origin, sequenced in a study of blood T cells in healthy people across ages (dated by TCRdb to 2015 to 2017). The library was obtained by 5' RACE. The instrument was an Illumina HiSeq 2500. A second PCR of about 7 to 12 cycles was run with a J-beta primer mix and a sample-barcoded 5' primer. TCRdb applied fastp at Q25 and MiXCR to the public reads, then kept only in-frame beta chains. Identical CDR3 protein sequences are pooled into one entry, listed with their most common genes and DNA. This sample comprises 700,000 to 850,000 distinct CDR3 sequences, about 48% of them detected only once. The ten largest account for about 42% of the sample. The material sequenced was blood. The receptors were sampled from a man older than 75 in good health.

This clonotype has just one count. This chain connects TRBV20-1 to TRBJ2-7; 11 bases fit TRBD2. This CDR3 region has 13 residues. Germline values: CDR1 DFQATT, CDR2 SNEGSKA (reference sequence). CDR3 region: CRASTSGSYEQYF. In DNA, the CDR3 is TGCAGGGCGAGTACTAGCGGGAGCTACGAGCAGTACTTC.

Turning to this clonotype: A clone one base away is much larger, so this may be a read error. The V call is TRBV7-2, the J call TRBJ2-1, with D possibly being TRBD1 (5 bases). This CDR3 region has 14 residues. CDR1 and CDR2 from the germline V gene are SGHTA and FQGNSA. With 0 bases removed from V and 2 bases from J, the gap between germline ends came to 5 bases. DNA of the CDR3: TGTGCCAGCAGCTTAGCGGACACCTACAATGAGCAGTTCTTC. Its protein product is CASSLADTYNEQFF.

The chain uses TRBV6-5 and TRBJ2-7; D may be TRBD2 (7 bases). The CDR3 spans 13 residues. CDR1 MNHEY and CDR2 SVGAGI come from the germline V gene. V lost 7 bases, J lost 4 bases, and 14 bases lay in between. In DNA form, the CDR3 reads TGTGCCAGCACCCAAGGGGGGGGATACGAGCAGTACTTC. Translating it yields CASTQGGGYEQYF.

The gene calls are TRBV18 and TRBJ2-1; D unresolved. The V gene's germline CDR1 is KGHSH and CDR2 LQKENI. V lost 5 bases, J lost 3 bases, and 8 bases lay in between. CDR3 length equals 13 residues. The CDR3 is CASSTLDYNEQFF. The CDR3 region has the DNA TGTGCCAGCTCAACCCTAGACTACAATGAGCAGTTCTTC. The variable domain in full, with the rest retrieved from reference TRBV18 and TRBJ2-1, is NAGVMQNPRHLVRRRGQEARLRCSPMKGHSHVYWYRQLPEEGLKFMVYLQKENIIDESGMPKERFSAEFPKEGPSILRIQQVVRGDSAAYFCASSTLDYNEQFFGPGTRLTVL.

The chain has TRBV20-1 and TRBJ2-1; D perhaps matches TRBD1 (5 bases). V lost 0 bases and J lost 10, with 13 bases in between. From germline, CDR1 is DFQATT and CDR2 SNEGSKA (reference sequence). The CDR3 has 13 residues. CDR3 protein: CSARDSRVREQFF. CDR3 nucleotide sequence: TGCAGTGCTAGAGATTCCAGGGTGAGGGAGCAGTTCTTC.

The chain couples TRBV11-1 to TRBJ1-1; D is undetermined. The V end was cut by 2 bases, the J end by 4 bases, with 11 bases between. Per germline, CDR1 SGHAT and CDR2 FQDESV (reference sequence). The CDR3 is 14 amino acids. The CDR3 region has the DNA TGTGCCAGCAGCTTATGGGGAGGGTCCACTGAAGCTTTCTTT. Encoded protein: CASSLWGGSTEAFF.

The CDR3 sequence is CAISVRGSEDTQYF. The CDR3 nucleotides read TGTGCCATCAGTGTGAGAGGGAGCGAAGATACGCAGTATTTT. The V and J genes are TRBV10-3 and TRBJ2-3; D is possibly TRBD2 (5 bases). Trimming left V 4 bases short and J 5 bases short, with 13 bases between. From germline, CDR1 is ENHRY and CDR2 SYGVKD. This CDR3 has 14 amino acids.

This clonotype was seen more than once but under ten times. The CDR3 sequence: CASSVGTAHNEQFF. The DNA for the CDR3 is TGTGCCAGCAGCGTCGGGACGGCTCACAATGAGCAGTTCTTC. The chain carries TRBV7-2 and TRBJ2-1; TRBD1 or TRBD2 may be the D gene (5 bases each). Trimming left V 5 bases short and J 5 bases short, with 13 bases between. CDR1 and CDR2 (germline): SGHTA, FQGNSA. The CDR3 covers 14 residues.

This clonotype has a handful of counts. The V gene is TRBV10-3, the J gene TRBJ2-7; 12 nucleotides align to TRBD1. This CDR3 has 13 amino acids. Germline loops: CDR1 ENHRY, CDR2 SYGVKD. Germline trimming cut 10 bases from V and 5 bases from J; bases unmatched to any gene: 6. DNA of the CDR3: TGTGCCACCGAGGGACAGGGGGCCCACGAGCAGTACTTC. It translates to CATEGQGAHEQYF.

As DNA, the CDR3 is TGTGCCACCAGTGAAAGCACAGATACGCAGTATTTT. Translating gives CATSESTDTQYF. The rearrangement links TRBV24-1 to TRBJ2-3; D uncertain. The germline gives CDR1 KGHDR, CDR2 SFDVKD. The CDR3 extends over 12 amino acids. Trimming took off 4 bases at V and 0 bases at J, with 1 base between the two ends.

The genes are TRBV20-1 and TRBJ2-3; D is undetermined. V was shortened by 2 bases and J by 2 bases, with 5 bases between the two germline ends. Germline V CDR1 and CDR2: DFQATT, SNEGSKA (reference sequence). The CDR3 spans 12 residues. The CDR3 is CSARPNTDTQYF. Written as DNA, the CDR3 is TGCAGTGCTAGACCCAACACAGATACGCAGTATTTT.

This chain connects TRBV2 to TRBJ2-2, with 7 bases aligning to TRBD2. Germline-derived CDR1 and CDR2 are SNHLY and FYNNEI. CDR3 length: 16 residues. V was clipped by 4 bases and J by 0 bases; unmatched bases: 5. The CDR3: CASSVSSGANTGELFF. DNA of the CDR3: TGTGCCAGCAGTGTATCTAGCGGAGCGAACACCGGGGAGCTGTTTTTT.

This clonotype was found a few times. The chain recombines TRBV3-1 with TRBJ2-7, with TRBD2 matching over 8 bases. The CDR3 is 16 residues long. V lost 5 bases and J lost 2; bases outside the gene matches: 11. CDR1 and CDR2 (germline): LGHDT, YNNKEL (reference sequence). The CDR3 DNA reads TGTGCCAGCAGCGCCTTGAGCGGGAGCCCTACCTACGAGCAGTACTTC. Its protein product is CASSALSGSPTYEQYF.

This clonotype was recorded a few times. This sequence joins TRBV6-2 or TRBV6-3 and TRBJ2-2, with a weak D call TRBD2 (5 bases). Germline V gene sequence: CDR1 MNHEY, CDR2 SVGEGT. CDR3 length: 13 residues. V was clipped by 5 bases and J by 6 bases, with 10 bases between them. CDR3 sequence reads: CASSPLASGELFF. The CDR3 region has the DNA TGTGCCAGCAGTCCCCTAGCCTCCGGGGAGCTGTTTTTT.

This clonotype was recorded only once. This sequence may be a read error, since a much larger clone differs from it by one base. The rearrangement joins TRBV29-1 to TRBJ2-1; D unresolved. V shed 6 bases and J shed 10 bases, with 16 bases lying between them. This CDR3 comprises 12 residues. The germline gives CDR1 SQVTM, CDR2 ANQGSEA. The CDR3 loop reads CSVTKGLGEQFF. The CDR3 DNA sequence: TGCAGCGTAACAAAAGGGCTCGGGGAGCAGTTCTTC.

V and J are TRBV12-3 or TRBV12-4 and TRBJ2-3; D assignment may be TRBD1 or TRBD2 (5 bases each). V lost 6 bases to trimming and J lost 14 bases, with 33 bases between them. CDR3 length equals 17 residues. DNA of the CDR3: TGTGCCAGCAGCCCCACTGCAGGGAGTATGTGGCACAGATACGCGTATTTT. Its protein product is CASSPTAGSMWHRYAYF.

The chain has TRBV7-8 and TRBJ2-4; D possibly matches TRBD1 or TRBD2 (5 bases each). The tail of the sequence fits TRBJ2-7 better, so the J call may be wrong. Germline CDR1 is SGHVS and CDR2 is FQNEAQ. This CDR3 spans 16 amino acids. The CDR3 protein is CASSLALSRGAYEQYF. CDR3 bases: TGTGCCAGCAGCTTAGCGCTCTCAAGAGGGGCCTACGAGCAGTACTTC.

About this clonotype itself: At one end the junction does not follow the germline gene, possibly because of a read error. The chain uses TRBV27 and TRBJ2-2; tentative D call: TRBD2 (5 bases). This CDR3 is built from 14 residues. CDR1 and CDR2 (germline): MNHEY, SMNVEV (reference sequence). CDR3 loop: CASRAAVNTGEQFF. CDR3 DNA: TGTGCCAGCCGGGCAGCGGTGAACACCGGGGAGCAGTTTTTT.

V gene TRBV6-6 combines with J gene TRBJ1-2; D call uncertain. Trimming cost V 6 bases and J 8 bases, with 10 bases left between them. The CDR3 consists of 11 residues. Per germline, CDR1 MNHNY and CDR2 SVGAGI (reference sequence). The DNA for the CDR3 is TGTGCCAGCAGCCCTGGGTTGGGCTACACCTTC. Its translation is CASSPGLGYTF.

This clonotype was counted a few times. This chain connects TRBV4-2 to TRBJ2-7; 7 bases match TRBD1. This CDR3 has 12 residues. V shed 3 bases and J 12 bases; nucleotides not matched to a gene: 8. The germline gives CDR1 LGHNA, CDR2 YNFKEQ. CDR3 loop: CASSHHRDSGYF. The CDR3 DNA sequence: TGTGCCAGCAGCCATCACCGGGACAGCGGGTACTTC.

The V and J genes are TRBV5-1 and TRBJ2-6, with D unresolved. The CDR3 spans 17 residues. CDR1 is SGHRS, CDR2 YFSETQ, per germline. Trimming took off 2 bases at V and 0 bases at J, with 12 bases between the two ends. CDR3 loop: CASSFVTASSGANVLTF. Written as DNA, the CDR3 is TGCGCCAGCAGCTTTGTAACGGCCTCCTCTGGGGCCAACGTCCTGACTTTC. The full variable domain, its missing parts supplied by reference TRBV5-1 and TRBJ2-6, is KAGVTQTPRYLIKTRGQQVTLSCSPISGHRSVSWYQQTPGQGLQFLFEYFSETQRNKGNFPGRFSGRQFSNSRSEMNVSTLELGDSALYLCASSFVTASSGANVLTFGAGSRLTVL.

The chain carries TRBV9 and TRBJ2-7, with TRBD2 matching 11 bases. Per the germline V gene, CDR1 is SGDLS and CDR2 is YYNGEE. J was trimmed by 5 bases and V by 4 bases; bases with no gene match: 11. This CDR3 has 16 amino acids. The chain's CDR3 is CASSPLAGGPRNEQYF. The CDR3 DNA reads TGTGCCAGCAGCCCATTAGCGGGAGGGCCTAGAAACGAGCAGTACTTC. The variable domain in full, with the rest retrieved from reference TRBV9 and TRBJ2-7, is DSGVTQTPKHLITATGQRVTLRCSPRSGDLSVYWYQQSLDQGLQFLIQYYNGEERAKGNILERFSAQQFPDLHSELNLSSLELGDSALYFCASSPLAGGPRNEQYFGPGTRLTVT.

The J gene is TRBJ1-1, the V gene TRBV21-1. TRBV21-1 has pseudogene status. The length of the CDR3 is 13 residues. CDR3 in DNA: TGTGCCAGCAGCTGGGAGGGGTTCACTGAAGCTTTCTTT. Its protein product is CASSWEGFTEAFF.

The chain employs TRBV11-2 and TRBJ2-3, with 14 bases lining up with TRBD2. V shed 6 bases and J 14 bases; nucleotides not matched to a gene: 19. The CDR3 runs to 17 residues. The germline CDR1 and CDR2 sequences are SGHAT and FQNNGV. For the CDR3, the DNA is TGTGCCAGCAGGAATGCCGGGACTAGCGGGAGCCACAGATACGCGTATTTT. It yields the protein CASRNAGTSGSHRYAYF.

The chain joins TRBV7-3 to TRBJ2-1; D is possibly TRBD2 (6 bases). CDR3 length equals 14 residues. CDR1 SGHTA and CDR2 FQGTGA come from the germline V gene. V was cut by 3 bases and J by 8 bases, with 14 bases left in between. Here the CDR3 DNA reads TGTGCCAGCAGCTTCGTCGGAGGGTTCGATGAGCAGTTCTTC. It encodes CASSFVGGFDEQFF.

This clonotype was recorded a few times. The chain joins TRBV7-2 to TRBJ1-4; maybe TRBD1 (5 bases). The CDR3 totals 15 residues. V was pared by 5 bases and J by 10 bases, with 20 bases between. Germline values: CDR1 SGHTA, CDR2 FQGNSA. The CDR3: CASSPTGQGRGKLFF. The CDR3 coding sequence is TGTGCCAGCAGCCCGACCGGCCAAGGGAGGGGAAAACTGTTTTTT. Using reference TRBV7-2 and TRBJ1-4 for the parts outside the CDR3, the full variable domain is GAGVSQSPSNKVTEKGKDVELRCDPISGHTALYWYRQSLGQGLEFLIYFQGNSAPDKSGLPSDRFSAERTGGSVSTLTIQRTQQEDSAVYLCASSPTGQGRGKLFFGSGTQLSVL.

The gene calls are TRBV5-1 and TRBJ2-6; 7 nucleotides line up with TRBD1. The V gene end was trimmed by 0 bases and the J gene end by 0 bases; junction bases not matched to a gene: 3. Germline values: CDR1 SGHRS, CDR2 YFSETQ. The CDR3 sequence is 17 residues long. The CDR3 DNA reads as TGCGCCAGCAGCTTGGCCGACAGGGTCTCTGGGGCCAACGTCCTGACTTTC. Amino acid sequence: CASSLADRVSGANVLTF.

This clonotype was observed a few times. This chain connects TRBV24-1 to TRBJ2-3, with 7 bases that match TRBD2. V lost 6 bases and J lost 3; bases outside the gene matches: 5. From germline, CDR1 is KGHDR and CDR2 SFDVKD. The CDR3 is 14 residues long. This chain's CDR3 is CATSRREWTDTQYF. The CDR3 DNA sequence: TGTGCCACCAGTCGGCGGGAGTGGACAGATACGCAGTATTTT.

The J gene is TRBJ2-7, the V gene TRBV7-2; 7 bases fit TRBD1. Per the germline V gene, CDR1 is SGHTA and CDR2 is FQGNSA. J gave up 1 base and V 1 base, and 7 bases lay outside the gene matches. The CDR3 runs 16 residues. CDR3 nucleotide sequence: TGTGCCAGCAGCTTAGGGTGGGGACAGATTTCCTACGAGCAGTACTTC. Encoded protein: CASSLGWGQISYEQYF.

The V and J genes are TRBV28 and TRBJ2-7, with D hard to call. This CDR3 comprises 12 residues. CDR1 is MDHEN and CDR2 is SYDVKM in the germline V gene. Trimming took off 5 bases at V and 3 bases at J, with 8 bases between the two ends. CDR3 in amino acids: CASSAAYYEQYF. The DNA of the CDR3 is TGTGCCAGCAGTGCGGCATACTACGAGCAGTACTTC. Full variable domain (remainder filled in from reference TRBV28 and TRBJ2-7): DVKVTQSSRYLVKRTGEKVFLECVQDMDHENMFWYRQDPGLGLRLIYFSYDVKMKEKGDIPEGYSVSREKKERFSLILESASTNQTSMYLCASSAAYYEQYFGPGTRLTVT.

The genes are TRBV27 and TRBJ2-5; 7 bases align to TRBD2. V lost 11 bases and J lost 11; bases outside the gene matches: 26. The CDR3 extends over 16 amino acids. The germline gives CDR1 MNHEY, CDR2 SMNVEV (reference sequence). The CDR3 reads CASSRGWGGSPLEQYF. For the CDR3, the DNA is TGTGCCTCATCCCGCGGGTGGGGGGGATCCCCCTTGGAGCAGTACTTC.

This clonotype was found many times. The rearrangement uses TRBV20-1 and TRBJ2-7; tentative D call: TRBD2 (5 bases). Trimming took 6 bases from V and 1 from J, leaving 13 bases between them. Germline V lookup: CDR1 DFQATT, CDR2 SNEGSKA (reference sequence). The CDR3 sequence is 13 residues long. CDR3 bases: TGCAGTGCCCTCTCTAGAGGGTCCTACGAGCAGTACTTC. Translating it yields CSALSRGSYEQYF.